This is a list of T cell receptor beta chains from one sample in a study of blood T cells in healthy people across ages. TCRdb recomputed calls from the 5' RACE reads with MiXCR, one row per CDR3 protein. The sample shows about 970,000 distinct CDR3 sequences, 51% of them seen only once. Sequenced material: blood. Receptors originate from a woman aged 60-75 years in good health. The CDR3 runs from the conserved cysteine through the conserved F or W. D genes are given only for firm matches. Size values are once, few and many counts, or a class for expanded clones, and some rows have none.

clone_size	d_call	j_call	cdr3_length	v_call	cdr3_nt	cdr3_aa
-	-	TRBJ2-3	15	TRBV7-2	TGTGCCAGCAGCTTAGACCCTGCCAGCACAGATACGCAGTATTTT	CASSLDPASTDTQYF
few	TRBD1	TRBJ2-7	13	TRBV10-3	TGTGCCATCGAGGGGGACAGCTCCTACGAGCAGTACTTC	CAIEGDSSYEQYF
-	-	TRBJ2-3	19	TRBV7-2	TGTGCCAGCAGCTTAGTGGGAGCAGCCGGGAGCCGAGGACGGGATACGCAGTATTTT	CASSLVGAAGSRGRDTQYF
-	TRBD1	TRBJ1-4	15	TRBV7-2	TGTGCCAGCAGCTCGAGAGGGGACAGGAATGAAAAACTGTTTTTT	CASSSRGDRNEKLFF
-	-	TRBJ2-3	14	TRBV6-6	TGTGCCAGCAGACAAACGACAGTAACAGATACGCAGTATTTT	CASRQTTVTDTQYF
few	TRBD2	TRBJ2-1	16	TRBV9	TGTGCCAGCAGCGTAGGAGCGGGAGGGGTTTACAATGAGCAGTTCTTC	CASSVGAGGVYNEQFF
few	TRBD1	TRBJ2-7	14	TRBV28	TGTGCCAGCAGTGGGACAGGGGGAGGCTACGAGCAGTACTTC	CASSGTGGGYEQYF
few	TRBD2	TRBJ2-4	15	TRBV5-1	TGCGCCAGCAGCCACCGGACTAGCGGGATCAATGAGCAGTACTTC	CASSHRTSGINEQYF
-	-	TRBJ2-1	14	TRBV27	TGTGCCAGCAAGCGGGTGGGGAACTACAATGAGCAGTTCTTC	CASKRVGNYNEQFF
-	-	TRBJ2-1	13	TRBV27	TGTGCCAGCAGTTTGTCTAGGTACAATGAGCAGTTCTTC	CASSLSRYNEQFF
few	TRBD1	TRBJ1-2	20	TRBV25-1	TGTGCCAGCAGTGAATCCCCCCGACGGGACAGGCTTAAAGCTAACTATGGCTACACCTTC	CASSESPRRDRLKANYGYTF